Sequencing of this T cell receptor (beta chain) was carried out in a study of tumor-infiltrating lymphocytes in primary liver carcinoma. About the study: Sequenced samples came back with roughly 3.65 to 7.5 million productive TCRbeta reads, and the counts looked alike across tissue types.

Unsorted whole blood supplied the RNA, and germline DNA was extracted too. This clonotype showed up many times. Starting material of 450 to 500 ng total RNA yielded TCR beta cDNA via a constant-region primer. ARM-PCR was slightly modified, and three nested multiplex PCR rounds with it gave rise to the TCR beta libraries. In the first two PCR rounds, TRBV1-TRBV30 forward primers were paired with a C-beta reverse primer, and each round lasted around 10 cycles. TCRdb redid the calling of the multiplex PCR reads with MiXCR, one entry per CDR3 protein. The sample yields approximately 300,000 distinct CDR3 sequences, less than 75% seen once. Germline V lookup: CDR1 SQVTM, CDR2 ANQGSEA. This CDR3 comprises 14 residues. Trimming removed 6 bases from V and 6 bases from J; junction bases left unmatched: 7.

The TCR was taken from a man aged 40-55 years with primary liver carcinoma and hepatitis B virus infection. The sequenced material came from peripheral blood. This chain joins TRBV29-1 and TRBJ1-5; 11 bases fit TRBD1. CDR3 in DNA: TGCAGCGTGCAGGACAGGGGGCCGTTTCAGCCCCAGCATTTT. Translated: CSVQDRGPFQPQHF.